Following are 17 T cell receptor beta chains from one sample sequenced in a study of OX40 agonist ivuxolimab in advanced cancers. Data came from immunoSEQ multiplex PCR; TCRdb stores just in-frame clones and leaves some out. The repertoire has approximately 43,000 clones, approximately 90% of them found once; the top ten carry roughly 40%. This specimen was CD4+ or CD8+ T cells sorted from blood, taken in a trial of the OX40 agonist ivuxolimab. Receptors originate from an adult with an advanced solid tumor such as melanoma, head and neck, liver or kidney cancer.

J is TRBJ2-3 and V is TRBV12-5; TRBD1 agrees at 7 bases. J gave up 0 bases and V 5 bases, and 5 bases lay outside the gene matches. In germline, CDR1 is LGHNT, CDR2 FRNRAP. This CDR3 spans 15 amino acids. CDR3 nucleotides: TGTGCTAGTGGTCCCGGGGACAGTAGCACAGATACGCAGTATTTT. The encoded protein is CASGPGDSSTDTQYF.

The chain joins TRBV2 to TRBJ1-2; 7 bases agree with TRBD1. Germline V lookup: CDR1 SNHLY, CDR2 FYNNEI. The CDR3 runs 14 residues. The junction had 12 bases not matched to a gene; V was cut back by 6 bases and J by 8 bases. DNA for the CDR3: TGTGCCAGCAGGGACCTTGGGCAGGGGGGAGGCTACACCTTC. It specifies CASRDLGQGGGYTF.

The sample holds a few counts of this clone. The rearrangement uses TRBV6-1 and TRBJ1-2, with TRBD1 as a possible D gene (5 bases). CDR1 is MNHNS, CDR2 SASEGT, per germline. CDR3 length equals 14 residues. V was shortened by 4 bases and J by 3 bases, with 12 bases between the two germline ends. The CDR3 sequence: CASSVEGIDYGYTF. The CDR3 nucleotides are TGTGCCAGCAGTGTTGAGGGGATTGACTATGGCTACACCTTC.

CDR3 coding DNA: TGTGCCAGCAGCCGGAAAACAGGGTTTCGAGACTATGGCTACACCTTC. It is translated as CASSRKTGFRDYGYTF. The V call is TRBV14, the J call TRBJ1-2, with a tentative D call TRBD1 (6 bases). Trimming left V 4 bases short and J 3 bases short, with 18 bases between. Germline V CDR1 and CDR2: SGHDN, FVKESK. The CDR3 loop spans 16 amino acids.

This sequence joins TRBV14 and TRBJ2-2; tentative D call: TRBD2 (5 bases). CDR3 size: 17 residues. The V gene lost 1 base and the J gene lost 12 bases, with 24 bases spanning the gap. Germline V gene sequence: CDR1 SGHDN, CDR2 FVKESK. The CDR3 here is CASSQGKTGNPDWKLFF. CDR3 sequence (DNA): TGTGCCAGCAGCCAAGGGAAAACCGGGAACCCCGATTGGAAGCTGTTTTTT. Together with reference TRBV14 and TRBJ2-2, the CDR3 gives the full variable domain: EAGVTQFPSHSVIEKGQTVTLRCDPISGHDNLYWYRRVMGKEIKFLLHFVKESKQDESGMPNNRFLAERTGGTYSTLKVQPAELEDSGVYFCASSQGKTGNPDWKLFFGEGSRLTVL.

The chain couples TRBV27 to TRBJ2-4; the D gene is possibly TRBD1 (6 bases). CDR3 length: 14 amino acids. V was cut by 8 bases and J by 6 bases, with 17 bases left in between. The germline V gene has CDR1 MNHEY and CDR2 SMNVEV (reference sequence). CDR3 coding DNA: TGTGCCAGCGGGGGCCTGGGAAGCGTAAACATTCAGTACTTC. This gives the protein CASGGLGSVNIQYF.

V is TRBV11-3 and J is TRBJ1-1; no reliable D call. The V gene lost 2 bases and the J gene lost 6 bases, with 10 bases spanning the gap. The CDR3 contains 13 residues. Germline V gene sequence: CDR1 SGHNT, CDR2 YENEEA. For the CDR3, the DNA is TGTGCCAGCAGCTTATTCCCGGGGTCTGAAGCTTTCTTT. This gives the protein CASSLFPGSEAFF.

V usage is TRBV7-8 and J usage is TRBJ2-7; no definite D call. V was shortened by 5 bases and J by 6 bases, with 14 bases between the two germline ends. Germline V CDR1 and CDR2: SGHVS, FQNEAQ. This CDR3 has 13 amino acids. DNA of the CDR3: TGTGCCAGCAGCCCGTCCGTCTGGGGCGAGCAGTACTTC. The encoded protein is CASSPSVWGEQYF.

The chain couples TRBV2 to TRBJ2-5, with 8 nucleotides matching TRBD1. The DNA end favors TRBJ2-7, so the J call may be wrong. Germline assignment: CDR1 SNHLY and CDR2 FYNNEI. The CDR3 runs 15 residues. DNA for the CDR3: TGTGCCAGCAAGCAGGGGGCATCCGAAACCTACGAGCAGTACTTC. Its protein product is CASKQGASETYEQYF.

The rearrangement links TRBV6-1 to TRBJ2-7; D unresolved. The CDR3 has 15 residues. V lost 2 bases, J lost 4 bases, and 15 bases lay in between. Germline CDR1 MNHNS, CDR2 SASEGT. The CDR3 loop reads CASSEPVANIYEQYF. The DNA of the CDR3 is TGTGCCAGCAGTGAACCGGTCGCGAACATATACGAGCAGTACTTC.

The rearrangement uses TRBV7-9 and TRBJ2-3; D is ambiguous. Per the germline V gene, CDR1 is SEHNR and CDR2 is FQNEAQ (reference sequence). V was trimmed by 4 bases and J by 0 bases, leaving 8 bases between them. This CDR3 contains 14 residues. The CDR3 loop reads CASSSLESTDTQYF. In DNA, the CDR3 is TGTGCCAGCAGCTCCCTGGAGAGCACAGATACGCAGTATTTT. Using reference TRBV7-9 and TRBJ2-3 for the parts outside the CDR3, the full variable domain is DTGVSQNPRHKITKRGQNVTFRCDPISEHNRLYWYRQTLGQGPEFLTYFQNEAQLEKSRLLSDRFSAERPKGSFSTLEIQRTEQGDSAMYLCASSSLESTDTQYFGPGTRLTVL.

The rearrangement uses TRBV11-2 and TRBJ2-5, with D possibly being TRBD1 (5 bases). The germline gives CDR1 SGHAT, CDR2 FQNNGV. The CDR3 has 11 amino acids. V was cut by 4 bases and J by 5 bases, with 5 bases left in between. CDR3 DNA sequence: TGTGCCAGCAGCTCAGGGGAGACCCAGTACTTC. Residues: CASSSGETQYF.

The chain is built from TRBV7-9 and TRBJ2-3, with D perhaps being TRBD1 or TRBD2 (5 bases each). V was clipped by 0 bases and J by 4 bases, with 8 bases between them. The CDR3 is made up of 14 amino acids. The V gene's germline CDR1 is SEHNR and CDR2 FQNEAQ (reference sequence). As DNA, the CDR3 is TGTGCCAGCAGCTTAGCTGGGGACCCAGATACGCAGTATTTT. Translation gives CASSLAGDPDTQYF.

This rearrangement joins TRBV6-1 to TRBJ1-1; 8 bases map to TRBD1. V lost 8 bases and J lost 3; bases outside the gene matches: 8. The CDR3 is 14 residues long. Germline-derived CDR1 and CDR2 are MNHNS and SASEGT. The CDR3 protein is CASEAGGGDTEAFF. The CDR3 nucleotides read TGTGCCAGCGAGGCAGGGGGCGGGGACACTGAAGCTTTCTTT.

J is TRBJ1-6 and V is TRBV5-1, with 7 bases identical to TRBD1. This CDR3 has 14 amino acids. V lost 0 bases and J lost 10; bases outside the gene matches: 4. Germline values: CDR1 SGHRS, CDR2 YFSETQ. CDR3 bases: TGCGCCAGCAGCTTGGGACAGGGTCCCTCACCCCTCCACTTT. Amino acids: CASSLGQGPSPLHF.

V usage is TRBV6-6 and J usage is TRBJ2-7; D is uncertain. Germline lookup yields CDR1 MNHNY and CDR2 SVGAGI (reference sequence). V was clipped by 2 bases and J by 1 base, with 9 bases between them. This CDR3 comprises 14 residues. Here the CDR3 reads CASSYERESYEQYF. CDR3 DNA sequence: TGTGCCAGCAGTTACGAACGAGAGTCCTACGAGCAGTACTTC.

The V call is TRBV10-3, the J call TRBJ2-7, with a possible D match to TRBD1 (6 bases). The CDR3 runs 14 residues. V lost 6 bases to trimming and J lost 3 bases, with 15 bases between them. Germline V gives CDR1 ENHRY, CDR2 SYGVKD. The CDR3 region is CAIREQGRGYEQYF. The CDR3 region has the DNA TGTGCCATCAGAGAACAGGGCAGGGGCTACGAGCAGTACTTC.